The text below deals with one TCR beta chain. The entry originates in a study of blood T cell repertoires in COVID-19. Study in general: Some COVID-19 samples were acute and others convalescent; all came from the United States, Italy and Spain. T cells, B-cell-depleted T cells, or PBMCs provided the cDNA or gDNA that served as material.

The V gene lost 11 bases and the J gene lost 0 bases, with 16 bases spanning the gap. This CDR3 region has 14 residues. Germline CDR1 reads SNHLY; CDR2 reads FYNNEI. As handled by the study authors: From reference gene primer amplification, estimates of nucleated cell counts were derived. TCRdb keeps only in-frame clones here, not all; method: immunoSEQ multiplex PCR. V and J calls and clone size follow that table, whereas D and trimming were derived from the DNA. The data show approximately 210,000 clones, around four fifths seen once. This TCR derives from a man aged 55-75 years with COVID-19, enrolled during active disease. The chain employs TRBV2 and TRBJ2-5; a possible D gene is TRBD2 (5 bases). Sequenced sample: peripheral blood. The CDR3 nucleotides are TGTGCCTCTATCCGGACGGGGTACCAAGAGACCCAGTACTTC. Amino acid sequence: CASIRTGYQETQYF.